This T cell receptor (beta chain) was captured in a study of shared clonotypes between healthy human individuals. Looked up from germline, CDR1 is MDHEN and CDR2 is SYDVKM. The CDR3 is 14 residues long. V gave up 6 bases and J gave up 7 bases; unmatched junction bases: 10. Clones were sequenced by immunoSEQ multiplex PCR, and TCRdb holds only the in-frame ones, with some missing. The sample consists of approximately 2.5 million clones, roughly 93% of them appearing once. The rearrangement uses TRBV28 and TRBJ2-3; 7 nucleotides align to TRBD2. The sequenced material came from naive CD4+ T cells from PBMCs. Subset specified: CD45RA+ positively selected. The sequence derives from a young man in good health. Some clones in this sample may be carry-over from other donors' samples. The CDR3 here is CASSSRTSANTQYF. The CDR3 region has the DNA TGTGCCAGCAGCTCGAGGACTAGTGCAAATACGCAGTATTTT.